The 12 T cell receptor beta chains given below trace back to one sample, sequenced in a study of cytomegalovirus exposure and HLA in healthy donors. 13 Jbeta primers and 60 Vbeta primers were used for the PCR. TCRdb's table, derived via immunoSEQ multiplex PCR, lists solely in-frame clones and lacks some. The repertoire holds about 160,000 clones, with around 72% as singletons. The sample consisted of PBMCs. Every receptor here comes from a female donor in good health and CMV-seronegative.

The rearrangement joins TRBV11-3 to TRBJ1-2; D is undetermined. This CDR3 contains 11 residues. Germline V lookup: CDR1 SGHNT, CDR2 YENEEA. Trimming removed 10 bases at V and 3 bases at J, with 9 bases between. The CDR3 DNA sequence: TGTGCCACCAAGGAGGACTATGGCTACACCTTC. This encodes CATKEDYGYTF.

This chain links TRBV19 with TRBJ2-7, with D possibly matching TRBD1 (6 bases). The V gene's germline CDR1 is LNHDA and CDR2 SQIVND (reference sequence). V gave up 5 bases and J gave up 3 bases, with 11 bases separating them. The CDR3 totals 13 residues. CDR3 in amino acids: CASSPRQVYEQYF. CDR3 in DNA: TGTGCCAGTAGTCCTCGACAGGTCTACGAGCAGTACTTC.

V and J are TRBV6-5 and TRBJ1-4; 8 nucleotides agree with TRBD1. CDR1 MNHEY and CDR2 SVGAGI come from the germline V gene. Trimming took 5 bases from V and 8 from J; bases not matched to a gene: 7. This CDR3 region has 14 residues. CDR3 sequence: CASSDRGGDEKLFF. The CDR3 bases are TGTGCCAGCAGTGACAGGGGCGGAGACGAAAAACTGTTTTTT.

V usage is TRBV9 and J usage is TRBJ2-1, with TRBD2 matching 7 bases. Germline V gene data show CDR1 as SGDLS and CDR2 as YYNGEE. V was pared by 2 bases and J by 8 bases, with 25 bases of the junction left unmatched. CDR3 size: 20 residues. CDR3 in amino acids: CASSVSGGWTGGANMDEQFF. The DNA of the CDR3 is TGTGCCAGCAGCGTGTCCGGCGGGTGGACGGGGGGAGCGAATATGGATGAGCAGTTCTTC. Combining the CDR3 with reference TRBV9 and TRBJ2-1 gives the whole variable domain DSGVTQTPKHLITATGQRVTLRCSPRSGDLSVYWYQQSLDQGLQFLIQYYNGEERAKGNILERFSAQQFPDLHSELNLSSLELGDSALYFCASSVSGGWTGGANMDEQFFGPGTRLTVL.

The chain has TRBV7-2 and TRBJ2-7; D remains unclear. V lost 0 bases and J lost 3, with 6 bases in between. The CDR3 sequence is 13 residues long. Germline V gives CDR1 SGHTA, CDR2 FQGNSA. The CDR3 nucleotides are TGTGCCAGCAGCTTAGCACAGATCTACGAGCAGTACTTC. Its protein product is CASSLAQIYEQYF. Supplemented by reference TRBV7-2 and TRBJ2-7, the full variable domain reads GAGVSQSPSNKVTEKGKDVELRCDPISGHTALYWYRQSLGQGLEFLIYFQGNSAPDKSGLPSDRFSAERTGGSVSTLTIQRTQQEDSAVYLCASSLAQIYEQYFGPGTRLTVT.

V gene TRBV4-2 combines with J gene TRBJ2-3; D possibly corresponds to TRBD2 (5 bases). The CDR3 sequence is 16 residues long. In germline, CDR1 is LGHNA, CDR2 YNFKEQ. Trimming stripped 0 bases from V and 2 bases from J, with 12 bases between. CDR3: CASSQEARLTTDTQYF. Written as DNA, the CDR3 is TGTGCCAGCAGCCAAGAGGCGAGACTAACCACAGATACGCAGTATTTT.

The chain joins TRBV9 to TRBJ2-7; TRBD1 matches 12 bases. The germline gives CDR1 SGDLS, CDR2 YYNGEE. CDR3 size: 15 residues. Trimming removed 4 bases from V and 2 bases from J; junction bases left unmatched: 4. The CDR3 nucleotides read TGTGCCAGCAGCCACGGGACAGGGGGCGCCTACGAGCAGTACTTC. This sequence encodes CASSHGTGGAYEQYF.

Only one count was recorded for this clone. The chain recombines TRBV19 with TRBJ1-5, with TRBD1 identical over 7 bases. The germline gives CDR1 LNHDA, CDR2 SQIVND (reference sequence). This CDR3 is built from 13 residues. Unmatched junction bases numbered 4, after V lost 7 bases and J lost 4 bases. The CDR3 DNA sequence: TGTGCCAGTACCCCGACAGGGAATCAGCCCCAGCATTTT. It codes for CASTPTGNQPQHF.

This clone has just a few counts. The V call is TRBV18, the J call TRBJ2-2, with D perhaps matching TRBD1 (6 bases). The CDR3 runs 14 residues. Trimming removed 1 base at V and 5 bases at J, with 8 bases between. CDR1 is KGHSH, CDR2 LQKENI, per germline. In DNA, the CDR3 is TGTGCCAGCTCACCACAGGGGGAAACCGGGGAGCTGTTTTTT. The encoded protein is CASSPQGETGELFF.

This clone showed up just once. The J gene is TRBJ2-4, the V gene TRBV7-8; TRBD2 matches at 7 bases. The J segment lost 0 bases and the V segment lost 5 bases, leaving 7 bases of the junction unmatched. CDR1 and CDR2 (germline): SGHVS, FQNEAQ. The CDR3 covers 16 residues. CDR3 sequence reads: CASSDTLAVAKNIQYF. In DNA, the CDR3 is TGTGCCAGCAGCGATACTCTAGCGGTAGCCAAAAACATTCAGTACTTC.

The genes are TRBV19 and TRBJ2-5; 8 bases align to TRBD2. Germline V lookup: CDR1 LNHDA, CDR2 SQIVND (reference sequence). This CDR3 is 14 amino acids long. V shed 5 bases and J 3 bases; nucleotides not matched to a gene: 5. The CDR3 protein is CASSPPGGKETQYF. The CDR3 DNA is TGTGCCAGTAGTCCGCCGGGGGGGAAAGAGACCCAGTACTTC. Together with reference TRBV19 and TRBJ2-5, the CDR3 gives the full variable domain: DGGITQSPKYLFRKEGQNVTLSCEQNLNHDAMYWYRQDPGQGLRLIYYSQIVNDFQKGDIAEGYSVSREKKESFPLTVTSAQKNPTAFYLCASSPPGGKETQYFGPGTRLLVL.

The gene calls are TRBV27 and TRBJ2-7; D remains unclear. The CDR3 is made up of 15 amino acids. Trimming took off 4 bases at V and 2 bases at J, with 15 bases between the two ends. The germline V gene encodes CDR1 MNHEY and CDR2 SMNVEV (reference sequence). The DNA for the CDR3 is TGTGCCAGCAGTTCCGGCGGCCGCGCAGCCTACGAGCAGTACTTC. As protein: CASSSGGRAAYEQYF.